This T cell receptor beta chain is drawn from a study of tumor and adjacent non-tumor tissue in lung cancer. In the study overall: Approximately 4.2 million productive TCRbeta reads were obtained per sample on average. General study findings and limits: Normal lung showed higher cumulative top 100 clone frequency than tumor. Shorter survival was associated with higher TCR diversity in tumors.

Notes on this clonotype: Its specificity is not known.

This CDR3 region has 11 residues. Trimming removed 9 bases at V and 7 bases at J, with 13 bases between. TCRbeta libraries were built with three rounds of nested PCR, modified from ARM-PCR. TCRdb processed the multiplex PCR reads anew with MiXCR; each CDR3 protein has one entry. In the table there are some 100,000 distinct CDR3 sequences, 60% to 80% of which are singletons. No cell sorting was done before RNA was extracted from the tissue. More than 3 cm separated this lung sample from the edge of the tumor. Chemotherapy-naive patients with new lung cancer underwent thoracic surgery in China, August–late 2014.

The chain uses TRBV12-3 or TRBV12-4 and TRBJ2-7, with D perhaps matching TRBD1 or TRBD2 (5 bases each). This TCR derives from a man aged 55 to 70 with non-small cell lung cancer. Material: distant non-tumor lung tissue. The CDR3 loop reads CASSVGEEQYF. CDR3 in DNA: TGTGCCAGTAGTGTGGGGGAGGAGCAGTACTTC.